This TCR beta chain was recovered during a study of shared clonotypes between healthy human individuals. Notes on the study in general: Though the depth was large, rarefaction showed that sorted-subset sequencing was incomplete. Some naive CD4 clonotypes, roughly 5%, turned up in common across several donors.

Naive CD8 cells comprised CD45RO-negative, CCR7-positively selected cells, excluding terminally differentiated effector memory CD45RA+ cells. Only Caucasian adults living in Nashville, Tennessee served as donors. CDR3 length: 18 amino acids. V lost 0 bases to trimming and J lost 6 bases, with 22 bases between them. In germline, CDR1 is SNHLY, CDR2 FYNNEI. TCRdb's table, derived via immunoSEQ multiplex PCR, lists solely in-frame clones and lacks some. Counted here are about 2 million clones, about 94% occurring once; the ten biggest clones make up around 1%. With respect to this clone: Its antigen is currently unknown.

Sequenced material: naive CD8+ T cells sorted from blood. This sequence originates from a man between 18 and 29 years old in good health. The V gene is TRBV2, the J gene TRBJ2-3; D is unclear. CDR3 protein: CASSEALRSSQVRDTQYF. Written as DNA, the CDR3 is TGTGCCAGCAGTGAAGCGCTTCGGAGTAGCCAGGTTCGGGATACGCAGTATTTT.